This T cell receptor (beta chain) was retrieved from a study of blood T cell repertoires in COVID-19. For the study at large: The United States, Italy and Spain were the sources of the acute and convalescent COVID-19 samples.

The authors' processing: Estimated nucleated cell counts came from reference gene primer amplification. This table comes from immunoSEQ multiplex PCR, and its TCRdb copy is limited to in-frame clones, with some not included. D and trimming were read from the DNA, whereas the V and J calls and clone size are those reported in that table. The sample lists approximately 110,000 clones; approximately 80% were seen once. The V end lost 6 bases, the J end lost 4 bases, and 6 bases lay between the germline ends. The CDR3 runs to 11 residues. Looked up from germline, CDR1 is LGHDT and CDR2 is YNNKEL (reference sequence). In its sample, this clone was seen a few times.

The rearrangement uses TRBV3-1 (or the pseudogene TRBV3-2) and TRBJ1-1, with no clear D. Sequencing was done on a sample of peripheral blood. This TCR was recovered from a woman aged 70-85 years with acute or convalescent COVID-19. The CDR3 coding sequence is TGTGCCAGCAGGGGCTTCACTGAAGCTTTCTTT. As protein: CASRGFTEAFF.